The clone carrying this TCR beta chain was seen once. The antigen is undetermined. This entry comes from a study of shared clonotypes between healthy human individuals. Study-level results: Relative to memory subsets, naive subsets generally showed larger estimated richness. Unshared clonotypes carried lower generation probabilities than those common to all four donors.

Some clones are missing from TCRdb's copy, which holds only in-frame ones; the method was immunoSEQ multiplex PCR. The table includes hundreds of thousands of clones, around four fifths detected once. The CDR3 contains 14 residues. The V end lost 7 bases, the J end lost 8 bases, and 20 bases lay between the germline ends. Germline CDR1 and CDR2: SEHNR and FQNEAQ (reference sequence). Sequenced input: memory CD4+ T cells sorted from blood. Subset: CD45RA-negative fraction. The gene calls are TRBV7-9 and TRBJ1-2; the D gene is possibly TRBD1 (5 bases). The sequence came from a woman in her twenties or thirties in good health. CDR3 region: CASTYRQASDGYTF. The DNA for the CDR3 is TGTGCCAGCACCTACAGGCAGGCGTCCGACGGCTACACCTTC. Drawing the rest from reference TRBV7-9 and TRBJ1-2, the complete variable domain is DTGVSQNPRHKITKRGQNVTFRCDPISEHNRLYWYRQTLGQGPEFLTYFQNEAQLEKSRLLSDRFSAERPKGSFSTLEIQRTEQGDSAMYLCASTYRQASDGYTFGSGTRLTVV.